This record covers a single TCR beta chain. The sample belongs to a study of blood T cell repertoires in COVID-19. Study-wide context: In each case, the material was cDNA or gDNA derived from T cells, B-cell-depleted T cells, or PBMCs.

Germline V lookup: CDR1 SGHTA, CDR2 FQGNSA. The CDR3 is 15 residues long. V gave up 5 bases and J gave up 8 bases, with 18 bases separating them. While infection was still active, Seattle patients were enrolled and then followed longitudinally. The data were produced by immunoSEQ multiplex PCR, yet TCRdb's version contains in-frame clones alone and is incomplete. The table includes 440,000 or so clones, about 88% detected once. The chain has TRBV7-2 and TRBJ2-2, with TRBD1 as a possible D gene (5 bases). The receptor was derived from a woman in her forties with COVID-19, enrolled during active disease. Input material: peripheral blood. For the CDR3, the DNA is TGTGCCAGCAGCACCAGACAGCTCGCCGGTGGGGAGCTGTTTTTT. Translating it yields CASSTRQLAGGELFF.